This T cell receptor (beta chain) came from a study of T cell repertoires and leukemia-associated antigens. In regard to this clonotype: Antigen unknown.

TCRdb processed the 5' RACE reads anew with MiXCR; each CDR3 protein has one entry. The repertoire has 7,500 to 10,000 distinct CDR3 sequences, around two fifths of them found once; the top ten carry roughly 50%. Whole-study results and caveats: Expanded clones' antigen specificity and function were not directly tested.

Trimming removed 10 bases at V and 3 bases at J, with 11 bases between. CDR3 length equals 12 residues. CDR1 and CDR2 (germline): SGHNT, YYREEE (reference sequence). CD3+ T cells were rested overnight without fetal bovine serum. The rearrangement uses TRBV5-4 and TRBJ2-1; weak D call: TRBD1 (5 bases). This TCR came from a female donor in good health. The sequencing sample was made of CD3+ T cells sorted from blood and cultured. Here the CDR3 reads CAQGALYNEQFF. CDR3 DNA: TGTGCCCAAGGGGCACTCTACAATGAGCAGTTCTTC.